Included here is one T cell receptor beta chain sequence, with context. The data originate from a study of blood T cell repertoires in COVID-19. Study at large: T cells, B-cell-depleted T cells, or PBMCs supplied cDNA or gDNA.

The CDR3 runs to 17 residues. V shed 5 bases and J shed 0 bases, with 17 bases lying between them. Germline CDR1 is LNHDA and CDR2 is SQIVND (reference sequence). In the authors' methods: Scientists estimated how many nucleated cells there were by amplifying reference gene primers. The data were produced by immunoSEQ multiplex PCR, yet TCRdb's version contains in-frame clones alone and is incomplete. The V and J calls and clone size are taken from that table; D and trimming were inferred from the DNA. The sample yields tens of thousands of clones, about nine tenths seen once. The clonotype comes from a male donor with acute or convalescent COVID-19. The genes are TRBV19 and TRBJ1-3; D may be TRBD1 (5 bases). Sequencing was performed on peripheral blood. The CDR3 sequence is CASSVRQTPVSGNTIYF. CDR3 DNA sequence: TGTGCCAGTAGTGTCAGACAGACTCCGGTCTCTGGAAACACCATATATTTT.